This is a list of T cell receptor beta chains from one sample in a study of blood T cell repertoires in COVID-19. Sequencing was performed with immunoSEQ multiplex PCR; in TCRdb, only in-frame clones are kept and a portion is missing. Here the sample spans hundreds of thousands of clones, around 86% being singletons. The sequencing sample was made of peripheral blood. The receptors derive from a woman aged 40 to 50 who had recovered from COVID-19. CDR3s include the opening cysteine and the closing phenylalanine or tryptophan. The order of the fields is J gene, V gene, clone size, D gene, CDR3 DNA, CDR3 protein. D genes are given only for firm matches. The size field is filled for only some rows; it gives once, few, many or a size class.

j_call: TRBJ1-2
v_call: TRBV27
clone_size: NA
d_call: TRBD1
cdr3_nt: TGTGCCAGCAGTCGCCTTAGGGGGCAATCTAGCTACACCTTC
cdr3_aa: CASSRLRGQSSYTF

j_call: TRBJ2-3
v_call: TRBV14
clone_size: NA
d_call: TRBD2
cdr3_nt: TGTGCCAGCAGCCAGGGGACTAGCGCGAACACAGATACGCAGTATTTT
cdr3_aa: CASSQGTSANTDTQYF

j_call: TRBJ1-4
v_call: TRBV5-1
clone_size: NA
d_call: NA
cdr3_nt: TGCGCCAGCAGCTCGGCCCCGGGACTTGGAGAAAAACTGTTTTTT
cdr3_aa: CASSSAPGLGEKLFF

j_call: TRBJ1-2
v_call: TRBV5-6
clone_size: NA
d_call: TRBD1
cdr3_nt: TGTGCCAGCAGATTAACCGGGACAGGGGACCTTGGCTACACCTTC
cdr3_aa: CASRLTGTGDLGYTF

j_call: TRBJ2-2
v_call: TRBV10-2
clone_size: few
d_call: TRBD2
cdr3_nt: TGCGCCAGCAGTGCCCCGATAGCGGGGGAAACCGGGGAGCTGTTTTTT
cdr3_aa: CASSAPIAGETGELFF

j_call: TRBJ2-7
v_call: TRBV2
clone_size: NA
d_call: NA
cdr3_nt: TGTGCCAGCAGTGAAGCGACGGGGGACGGCGAGCAGTACTTC
cdr3_aa: CASSEATGDGEQYF

j_call: TRBJ2-7
v_call: TRBV30
clone_size: once
d_call: NA
cdr3_nt: TGTGCCTGGACTCCCAGCAGGGGCCACGAGCAGTACTTC
cdr3_aa: CAWTPSRGHEQYF

j_call: TRBJ2-7
v_call: TRBV12-5
clone_size: once
d_call: TRBD1
cdr3_nt: TGTGCTAGTGCCTTGGGACGGACAGGGGTTGAGTACGAGCAGTACTTC
cdr3_aa: CASALGRTGVEYEQYF

j_call: TRBJ1-2
v_call: TRBV18
clone_size: once
d_call: NA
cdr3_nt: TGTGCCAGCTCACCACCGGACACCTCAGACTATGGCTACACCTTC
cdr3_aa: CASSPPDTSDYGYTF

j_call: TRBJ1-1
v_call: TRBV6-1
clone_size: NA
d_call: TRBD1
cdr3_nt: TGTGCCAGCAGTGAAGCGCAGGGGGGTAACACTGAAGCTTTCTTT
cdr3_aa: CASSEAQGGNTEAFF

j_call: TRBJ1-6
v_call: TRBV28
clone_size: NA
d_call: NA
cdr3_nt: TGTGCCAGCAGCTCAAGTCCTCTACTCCACTTT
cdr3_aa: CASSSSPLLHF

j_call: TRBJ1-1
v_call: TRBV27
clone_size: NA
d_call: NA
cdr3_nt: TGTGCCAGCAGTTTGCGGAGGGGAACCATGAACACTGAAGCTTTCTTT
cdr3_aa: CASSLRRGTMNTEAFF

j_call: TRBJ2-1
v_call: TRBV9
clone_size: NA
d_call: TRBD2
cdr3_nt: TGTGCCAGCAGCGTCCCGGGGGGGTACAATGAGCAGTTCTTC
cdr3_aa: CASSVPGGYNEQFF

j_call: TRBJ1-2
v_call: TRBV7-9
clone_size: NA
d_call: TRBD1
cdr3_nt: TGTGCCAGCAGCTTAGACAGGGGGCAGGACTATGGCTACACCTTC
cdr3_aa: CASSLDRGQDYGYTF

j_call: TRBJ2-2
v_call: TRBV7-9
clone_size: NA
d_call: TRBD2
cdr3_nt: TGTGCCAGCAGCTTTGGGACTAGCGGGGGGACCGGGGAGCTGTTTTTT
cdr3_aa: CASSFGTSGGTGELFF

j_call: TRBJ2-2
v_call: TRBV5-1
clone_size: NA
d_call: TRBD1
cdr3_nt: TGCGCCAGCAGCTTAGGCCAGGGGGTCGGGGAGCTGTTTTTT
cdr3_aa: CASSLGQGVGELFF

j_call: TRBJ2-7
v_call: TRBV7-3
clone_size: NA
d_call: NA
cdr3_nt: TGTGCCAGCAGCTCAGGGGACGGCTCCTACGAGCAGTACTTC
cdr3_aa: CASSSGDGSYEQYF

j_call: TRBJ2-1
v_call: TRBV4-1
clone_size: NA
d_call: NA
cdr3_nt: TGCGCCAGCAGCCAAGATGAGCCCCACTACAATGAGCAGTTCTTC
cdr3_aa: CASSQDEPHYNEQFF

j_call: TRBJ1-5
v_call: TRBV24-1
clone_size: NA
d_call: NA
cdr3_nt: TGTGCCACCAGTGCCTCCCAGGGCCAGCCCCAGCATTTT
cdr3_aa: CATSASQGQPQHF

j_call: TRBJ2-3
v_call: TRBV5-1
clone_size: NA
d_call: NA
cdr3_nt: TGCGCCAGCAGCTACCTAGGGGCTAGCACAGATACGCAGTATTTT
cdr3_aa: CASSYLGASTDTQYF

j_call: TRBJ1-5
v_call: TRBV7-2
clone_size: NA
d_call: TRBD1
cdr3_nt: TGTGCCAGCAGCCTGGCGACAGGGGTAAGCAATCAGCCCCAGCATTTT
cdr3_aa: CASSLATGVSNQPQHF

j_call: TRBJ1-1
v_call: TRBV2
clone_size: NA
d_call: NA
cdr3_nt: TGTGCCAGCACTCTGATCCCCACAGAGAACACTGAAGCTTTCTTT
cdr3_aa: CASTLIPTENTEAFF

j_call: TRBJ2-1
v_call: TRBV18
clone_size: once
d_call: TRBD2
cdr3_nt: TGTGCCAGCTCACCAAGAGGGACTAGCGGGGGGGCCACATTGGGTGAGCAGTTCTTC
cdr3_aa: CASSPRGTSGGATLGEQFF

j_call: TRBJ1-3
v_call: TRBV4-1
clone_size: NA
d_call: TRBD1
cdr3_nt: TGCGCCAGCAGCCTATGGACAGGGGACGGAAACACCATATATTTT
cdr3_aa: CASSLWTGDGNTIYF

j_call: TRBJ2-5
v_call: TRBV2
clone_size: once
d_call: NA
cdr3_nt: TGTGCCAGCGGACTCGAGGAGACCCAGTACTTC
cdr3_aa: CASGLEETQYF

j_call: TRBJ2-3
v_call: TRBV10-1
clone_size: once
d_call: TRBD1
cdr3_nt: TGCGCCAGCCGACAGGGAGGCACAGATACGCAGTATTTT
cdr3_aa: CASRQGGTDTQYF

j_call: TRBJ2-1
v_call: TRBV7-2
clone_size: NA
d_call: TRBD2
cdr3_nt: TGTGCCAGCAGCTCCGGCGGGCGGACTAGGCCCTACAATGAGCAGTTCTTC
cdr3_aa: CASSSGGRTRPYNEQFF

j_call: TRBJ2-3
v_call: TRBV7-2
clone_size: NA
d_call: NA
cdr3_nt: TGTGCCAGCAGCTCCCCGGACAGAACAGATACGCAGTATTTT
cdr3_aa: CASSSPDRTDTQYF